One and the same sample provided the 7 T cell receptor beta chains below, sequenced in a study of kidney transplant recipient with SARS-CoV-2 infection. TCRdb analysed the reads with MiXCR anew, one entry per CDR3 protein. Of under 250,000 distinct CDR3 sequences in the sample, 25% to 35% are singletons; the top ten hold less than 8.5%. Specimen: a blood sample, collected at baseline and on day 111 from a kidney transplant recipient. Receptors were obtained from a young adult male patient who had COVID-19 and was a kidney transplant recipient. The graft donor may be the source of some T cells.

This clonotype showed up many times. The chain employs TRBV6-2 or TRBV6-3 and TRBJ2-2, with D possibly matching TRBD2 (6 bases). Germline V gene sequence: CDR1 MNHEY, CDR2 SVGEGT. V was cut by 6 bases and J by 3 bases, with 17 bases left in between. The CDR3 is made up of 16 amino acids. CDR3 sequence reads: CASSSPGLLYTGELFF. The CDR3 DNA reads TGTGCCAGCAGCTCTCCGGGACTCCTGTACACCGGGGAGCTGTTTTTT.

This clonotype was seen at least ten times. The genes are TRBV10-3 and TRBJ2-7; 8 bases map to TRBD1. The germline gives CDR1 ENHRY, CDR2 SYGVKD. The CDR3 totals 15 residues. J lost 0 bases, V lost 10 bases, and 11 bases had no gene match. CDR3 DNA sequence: TGTGCCACACAACAGAGGACAGGGAGCTCCTACGAGCAGTACTTC. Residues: CATQQRTGSSYEQYF.

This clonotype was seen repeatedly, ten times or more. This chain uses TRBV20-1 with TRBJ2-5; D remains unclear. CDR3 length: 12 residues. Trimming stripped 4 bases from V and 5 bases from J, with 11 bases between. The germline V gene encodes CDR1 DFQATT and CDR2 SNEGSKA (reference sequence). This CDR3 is CSAINDRETQYF. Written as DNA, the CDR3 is TGCAGTGCTATTAATGACCGGGAGACCCAGTACTTC.

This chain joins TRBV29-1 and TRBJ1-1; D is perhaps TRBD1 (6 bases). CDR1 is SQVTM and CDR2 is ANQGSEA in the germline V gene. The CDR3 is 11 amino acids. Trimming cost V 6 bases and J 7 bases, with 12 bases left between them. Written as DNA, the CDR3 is TGCAGCGTCGTTAAACAGGGTGAAGCTTTCTTT. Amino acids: CSVVKQGEAFF.

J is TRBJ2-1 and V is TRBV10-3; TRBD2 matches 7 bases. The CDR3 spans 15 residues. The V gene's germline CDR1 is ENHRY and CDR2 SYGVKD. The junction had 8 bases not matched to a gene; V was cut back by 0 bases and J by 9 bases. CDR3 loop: CAISESGGKDSEQFF. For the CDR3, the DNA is TGTGCCATCAGTGAGTCGGGGGGGAAGGATAGTGAGCAGTTCTTC.

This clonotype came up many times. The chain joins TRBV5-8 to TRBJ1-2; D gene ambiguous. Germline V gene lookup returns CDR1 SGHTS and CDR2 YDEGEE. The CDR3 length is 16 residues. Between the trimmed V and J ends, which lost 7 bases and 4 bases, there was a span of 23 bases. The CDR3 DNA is TGTGCCAGCCCACATAATCATCCACGAAAGACCTATGGCTACACCTTC. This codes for CASPHNHPRKTYGYTF.

The CDR3 loop is CASSSDRVSYNEQFF. The CDR3 region has the DNA TGTGCCAGCAGTTCCGACAGGGTCTCCTACAATGAGCAGTTCTTC. The V call is TRBV3-1, the J call TRBJ2-1, with TRBD1 matching over 7 bases. This CDR3 spans 15 amino acids. V gave up 6 bases and J gave up 0 bases; unmatched junction bases: 5. From germline, CDR1 is LGHDT and CDR2 YNNKEL (reference sequence).